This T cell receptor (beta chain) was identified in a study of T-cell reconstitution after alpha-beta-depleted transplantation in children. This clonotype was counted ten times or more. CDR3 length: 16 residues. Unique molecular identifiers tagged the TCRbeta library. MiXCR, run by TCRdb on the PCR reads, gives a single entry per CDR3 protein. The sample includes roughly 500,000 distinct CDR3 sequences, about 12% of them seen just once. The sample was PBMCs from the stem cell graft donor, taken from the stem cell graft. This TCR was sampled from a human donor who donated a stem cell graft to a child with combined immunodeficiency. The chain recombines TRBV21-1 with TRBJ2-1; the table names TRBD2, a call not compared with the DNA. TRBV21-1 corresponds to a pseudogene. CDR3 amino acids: CASRLDGSGGASEQFF. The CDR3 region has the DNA TGTGCCAGCAGGCTAGATGGTAGCGGGGGGGCAAGTGAGCAGTTCTTC.